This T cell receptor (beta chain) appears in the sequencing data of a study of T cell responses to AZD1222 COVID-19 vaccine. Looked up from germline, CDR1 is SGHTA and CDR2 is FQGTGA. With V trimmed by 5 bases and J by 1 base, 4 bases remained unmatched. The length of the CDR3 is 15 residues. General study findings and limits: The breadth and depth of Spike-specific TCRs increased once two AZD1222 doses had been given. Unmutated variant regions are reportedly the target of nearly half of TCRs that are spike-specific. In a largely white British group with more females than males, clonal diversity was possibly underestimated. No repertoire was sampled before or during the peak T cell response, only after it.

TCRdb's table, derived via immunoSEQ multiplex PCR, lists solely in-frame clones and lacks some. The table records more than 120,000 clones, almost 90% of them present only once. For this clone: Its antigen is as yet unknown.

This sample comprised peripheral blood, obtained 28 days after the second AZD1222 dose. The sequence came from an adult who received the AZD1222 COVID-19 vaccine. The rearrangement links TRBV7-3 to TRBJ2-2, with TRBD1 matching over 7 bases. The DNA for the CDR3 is TGTGCCAGCAGCCGGGACAGTTTGAACACCGGGGAGCTGTTTTTT. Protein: CASSRDSLNTGELFF.